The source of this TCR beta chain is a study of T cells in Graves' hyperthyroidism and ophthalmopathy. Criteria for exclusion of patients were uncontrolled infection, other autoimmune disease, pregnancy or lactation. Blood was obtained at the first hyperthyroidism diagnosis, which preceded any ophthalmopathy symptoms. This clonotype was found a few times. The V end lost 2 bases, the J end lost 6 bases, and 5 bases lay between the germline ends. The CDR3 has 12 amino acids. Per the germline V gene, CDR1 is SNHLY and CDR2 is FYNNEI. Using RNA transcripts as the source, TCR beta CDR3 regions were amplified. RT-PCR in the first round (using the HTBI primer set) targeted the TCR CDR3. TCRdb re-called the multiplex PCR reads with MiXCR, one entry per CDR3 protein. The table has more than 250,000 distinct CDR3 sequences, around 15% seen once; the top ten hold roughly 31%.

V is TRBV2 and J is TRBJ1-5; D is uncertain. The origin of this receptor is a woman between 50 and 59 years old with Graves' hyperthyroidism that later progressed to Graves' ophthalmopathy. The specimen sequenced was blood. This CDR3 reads CASSEWTQPQHF. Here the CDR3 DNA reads TGTGCCAGCAGTGAATGGACTCAGCCCCAGCATTTT.